One sample yielded the 28 T cell receptor beta chains listed below, sequenced in a study of cytomegalovirus exposure and HLA in healthy donors (TCRdb year 2017). The library relied on the immunoSEQ multiplex PCR assay. For the multiplex PCR, a mixture combining 60 forward primers for TCR Vbeta segments and 13 reverse primers for TCR Jbeta segments was used. The clones in this table, taken by TCRdb from immuneACCESS, are in-frame only. Not every clone is retained; where verified, under half of the shortfall comes from an unresolved V gene, and the cause of the rest is unknown. For this sample the table gives approximately 140,000 clones, of which 78% were detected only once. 2.5% to 3% of the sample goes to the ten largest clones. Sequences were obtained from PBMCs. The receptors derive from a male donor in good health and CMV-seronegative.

This sequence joins TRBV29-1 and TRBJ1-2, with D perhaps matching TRBD1 (6 bases). The V and J ends lost 2 bases and 4 bases respectively, with 14 bases between them. The germline V gene encodes CDR1 SQVTM and CDR2 ANQGSEA. CDR3 length equals 14 residues. CDR3 nucleotide sequence: TGCAGCGTTGAATCCGCCTTGGACAGCTATGGCTACACCTTC. It is translated as CSVESALDSYGYTF.

This chain joins TRBV7-3 and TRBJ2-7, with D possibly TRBD1 on 6 matching bases. Per germline, CDR1 SGHTA and CDR2 FQGTGA. Trimming removed 1 base from V and 6 bases from J, with 10 bases in between. There are 13 residues in the CDR3. The CDR3 region is CASSLNRVGEQYF. CDR3 bases: TGTGCCAGCAGCTTAAACAGGGTAGGCGAGCAGTACTTC.

The genes are TRBV18 and TRBJ1-1; 9 bases agree with TRBD1. The CDR3 consists of 14 residues. V was clipped by 4 bases and J by 8 bases; unmatched bases: 8. The germline CDR1 and CDR2 sequences are KGHSH and LQKENI. The CDR3 nucleotides read TGTGCCAGCTCACTCACAGGGGGCGCGGAGGAAGCTTTCTTT. Encoded protein: CASSLTGGAEEAFF.

This chain links TRBV30 with TRBJ2-7; 12 bases are a match to TRBD2. From germline, CDR1 is GTSNPN and CDR2 SVGIG (reference sequence). J gave up 3 bases and V 3 bases, and 9 bases lay outside the gene matches. The CDR3 has 16 residues. The CDR3 protein is CAWRPIGLAGYYEQYF. In DNA form, the CDR3 reads TGTGCCTGGAGGCCTATTGGACTAGCGGGATACTACGAGCAGTACTTC.

This chain connects TRBV5-4 to TRBJ2-5, with a tentative D call TRBD1 (5 bases). The V end was cut by 3 bases, the J end by 5 bases, with 11 bases between. The CDR3 is made up of 13 amino acids. The germline CDR1 and CDR2 sequences are SGHNT and YYREEE (reference sequence). CDR3 residues: CASSSAAGETQYF. In DNA, the CDR3 is TGTGCCAGCAGCTCCGCAGCAGGGGAGACCCAGTACTTC. Combining the CDR3 with reference TRBV5-4 and TRBJ2-5 gives the whole variable domain ETGVTQSPTHLIKTRGQQVTLRCSSQSGHNTVSWYQQALGQGPQFIFQYYREEENGRGNFPPRFSGLQFPNYSSELNVNALELDDSALYLCASSSAAGETQYFGPGTRLLVL.

V usage is TRBV9 and J usage is TRBJ1-2, with a weak D call TRBD1 (6 bases). With 1 base removed from V and 8 bases from J, the gap between germline ends came to 18 bases. CDR3 length: 15 amino acids. Germline V CDR1 and CDR2: SGDLS, YYNGEE. The CDR3 region is CASSVSTGQIEGYTF. In DNA, the CDR3 is TGTGCCAGCAGCGTATCGACAGGACAAATCGAAGGCTACACCTTC.

This chain links TRBV27 with TRBJ2-7; 7 bases agree with TRBD2. CDR1 is MNHEY, CDR2 SMNVEV, per germline (reference sequence). CDR3 length: 16 residues. V shed 5 bases, J shed 1 base, and the junction held 11 bases outside the gene matches. Here the CDR3 reads CASSAPSSGTSYEQYF. CDR3 DNA sequence: TGTGCCAGCAGTGCCCCGTCTAGCGGAACATCCTACGAGCAGTACTTC.

The chain uses TRBV7-2 and TRBJ2-7; 8 bases are shared with TRBD2. The CDR3 is made up of 16 amino acids. CDR1 is SGHTA, CDR2 FQGNSA, per germline. V trimming: 1 base; J trimming: 2 bases; junction bases outside the gene matches: 7. The CDR3 is CASSLGGGRLPYEQYF. The CDR3, as DNA: TGTGCCAGCAGCTTAGGCGGGGGGCGACTCCCCTACGAGCAGTACTTC.

This clone was seen a few times. The chain uses TRBV29-1 and TRBJ2-1; a weak D match, TRBD1 (5 bases). Per germline, CDR1 SQVTM and CDR2 ANQGSEA. Deletions cut 7 bases from V and 11 bases from J, with 12 bases between. This CDR3 contains 10 residues. The CDR3 DNA sequence: TGCAGCGCGAGTTGGGGCCAGCAGTTCTTC. Translation gives CSASWGQQFF.

V gene TRBV4-1 combines with J gene TRBJ1-2, with a weak D call TRBD1 (5 bases). Trimming removed 0 bases from V and 5 bases from J, with 16 bases in between. Germline CDR1 and CDR2: MGHRA and YSYEKL. The CDR3 is made up of 16 amino acids. The CDR3 here is CASSQEGQGGRYGYTF. In DNA form, the CDR3 reads TGCGCCAGCAGCCAAGAGGGTCAGGGAGGGAGATATGGCTACACCTTC.

The J gene is TRBJ1-1, the V gene TRBV30, with D possibly TRBD1 on 5 matching bases. Trimming left V 0 bases short and J 5 bases short, with 13 bases between. CDR3 length: 14 residues. Per germline, CDR1 GTSNPN and CDR2 SVGIG (reference sequence). CDR3 DNA: TGTGCCTGGAGTGTAGCGGGGGGACGGACTGAAGCTTTCTTT. It yields the protein CAWSVAGGRTEAFF. Supplemented by reference TRBV30 and TRBJ1-1, the full variable domain reads SQTIHQWPATLVQPVGSPLSLECTVEGTSNPNLYWYRQAAGRGLQLLFYSVGIGQISSEVPQNLSASRPQDRQFILSSKKLLLSDSGFYLCAWSVAGGRTEAFFGQGTRLTVV.

This sequence joins TRBV15 and TRBJ1-2, with 9 bases that match TRBD1. CDR3 length: 12 residues. Per germline, CDR1 LNHNV and CDR2 YYDKDF (reference sequence). V was pared by 8 bases and J by 6 bases, with 4 bases of the junction left unmatched. CDR3 DNA sequence: TGTGCCACCCTAACAGGGGGCGATGGCTACACCTTC. Amino acid sequence: CATLTGGDGYTF. The full variable domain, completed using reference TRBV15 and TRBJ1-2, is DAMVIQNPRYQVTQFGKPVTLSCSQTLNHNVMYWYQQKSSQAPKLLFHYYDKDFNNEADTPDNFQSRRPNTSFCFLDIRSPGLGDTAMYLCATLTGGDGYTFGSGTRLTVV.

V gene TRBV7-9 combines with J gene TRBJ1-2; the match to TRBD1 covers 7 bases. J gave up 4 bases and V 5 bases, and 13 bases lay outside the gene matches. CDR3 length: 16 residues. CDR1 is SEHNR, CDR2 FQNEAQ, per germline (reference sequence). Here the CDR3 reads CASSPKIGGAGYGYTF. Here the CDR3 DNA reads TGTGCCAGCAGCCCAAAGATAGGGGGCGCTGGCTATGGCTACACCTTC.

The rearrangement joins TRBV9 to TRBJ2-5; TRBD2 agrees at 7 bases. The end of the DNA fits TRBJ2-7 better, so the J call may be wrong. Germline CDR1 and CDR2: SGDLS and YYNGEE. CDR3 length equals 16 residues. The CDR3 is CASSVDVAGAYYEQYF. CDR3 DNA: TGTGCCAGCAGCGTAGATGTGGCGGGAGCTTATTACGAGCAGTACTTC.

In its sample, this clone was seen once. The chain is built from TRBV30 and TRBJ2-3; maybe TRBD2 (7 bases). The CDR3 covers 13 residues. The germline gives CDR1 GTSNPN, CDR2 SVGIG (reference sequence). The V end lost 4 bases, the J end lost 3 bases, and 11 bases lay between the germline ends. The CDR3 nucleotides read TGTGCCTGGAAAGGGGGGGCGACAGATACGCAGTATTTT. Translating gives CAWKGGATDTQYF.

This chain joins TRBV9 and TRBJ2-3, with 13 positions matching TRBD2. CDR3 length: 17 amino acids. Germline V gives CDR1 SGDLS, CDR2 YYNGEE. V shed 6 bases, J shed 11 bases, and the junction held 18 bases outside the gene matches. CDR3 nucleotides: TGTGCCAGCACCTCCGGGACTAGCGGGGATAGAGATACGAGGCAGTATTTT. As protein: CASTSGTSGDRDTRQYF.

The rearrangement uses TRBV7-3 and TRBJ1-1; 7 bases fit TRBD1. J was trimmed by 3 bases and V by 5 bases; bases with no gene match: 15. The germline V gene encodes CDR1 SGHTA and CDR2 FQGTGA. There are 17 residues in the CDR3. The CDR3 sequence is CASSPYRGIGGDTEAFF. The CDR3 nucleotides read TGTGCCAGCAGCCCATACAGGGGCATAGGAGGGGACACTGAAGCTTTCTTT. Using reference TRBV7-3 and TRBJ1-1 for the parts outside the CDR3, the full variable domain is GAGVSQTPSNKVTEKGKYVELRCDPISGHTALYWYRQSLGQGPEFLIYFQGTGAADDSGLPNDRFFAVRPEGSVSTLKIQRTERGDSAVYLCASSPYRGIGGDTEAFFGQGTRLTVV.

The gene calls are TRBV30 and TRBJ1-2; unclear D gene. The CDR3 runs to 12 residues. The germline V and J ends were trimmed by 6 bases and 5 bases, with 13 bases remaining between them. CDR1 is GTSNPN, CDR2 SVGIG, per germline (reference sequence). CDR3 DNA: TGTGCCTGCGACTTTAATGAGTATGGCTACACCTTC. Encoded protein: CACDFNEYGYTF.

This clone was detected once. V gene TRBV27 combines with J gene TRBJ2-1; no clear D. The CDR3 length is 13 residues. V dropped 0 bases and J dropped 2 bases, with 2 bases sitting between them. Germline V gene data show CDR1 as MNHEY and CDR2 as SMNVEV (reference sequence). The CDR3 region has the DNA TGTGCCAGCAGTTTATCCGCCTACAATGAGCAGTTCTTC. It codes for CASSLSAYNEQFF.

The genes are TRBV9 and TRBJ2-3, with D maybe TRBD2 (5 bases). The CDR3 loop spans 13 amino acids. Germline CDR1 reads SGDLS; CDR2 reads YYNGEE. V was trimmed by 0 bases and J by 4 bases, leaving 6 bases between them. The CDR3, as DNA: TGTGCCAGCAGCGTAGGAGCGGCAGATACGCAGTATTTT. Its protein is CASSVGAADTQYF.

This clone has a single count. The CDR3: CASSIVGGLNTEAFF. In DNA form, the CDR3 reads TGTGCCAGTAGTATAGTGGGGGGACTAAACACTGAAGCTTTCTTT. The chain couples TRBV19 to TRBJ1-1; tentatively, D is TRBD1 (5 bases). Germline V gene data show CDR1 as LNHDA and CDR2 as SQIVND (reference sequence). The V end was cut by 1 base, the J end by 2 bases, with 11 bases between. There are 15 residues in the CDR3.

CDR3 coding DNA: TGTGCCAGCTCACCGGAGGCGTATTCCTACGAGCAGTACTTC. Protein: CASSPEAYSYEQYF. The chain has TRBV18 and TRBJ2-7, with a weak D call TRBD2 (5 bases). This CDR3 has 14 residues. Germline V gene sequence: CDR1 KGHSH, CDR2 LQKENI. The V end was cut by 3 bases, the J end by 1 base, with 10 bases between.

Notes on this clone: A read error may account for a junction end that differs from germline. The V gene is TRBV28, the J gene TRBJ2-7; D is ambiguous. The germline CDR1 and CDR2 sequences are MDHEN and SYDVKM. The CDR3 sequence is 12 residues long. CDR3 sequence (DNA): TGTGCCAGCAGCTTATTAGAGACACAGACCCACTTC. Its translation: CASSLLETQTHF. The full variable domain, its missing parts supplied by reference TRBV28 and TRBJ2-7, is DVKVTQSSRYLVKRTGEKVFLECVQDMDHENMFWYRQDPGLGLRLIYFSYDVKMKEKGDIPEGYSVSREKKERFSLILESASTNQTSMYLCASSLLETQTHFGPGTRLTVT.

This clone was observed at least ten times. The chain has TRBV5-1 and TRBJ2-7, with D perhaps TRBD2 (5 bases). The CDR3 has 16 amino acids. Looked up from germline, CDR1 is SGHRS and CDR2 is YFSETQ. V was cut by 0 bases and J by 5 bases, with 18 bases left in between. The CDR3 sequence is CASSLEVDGVRNEQYF. CDR3 DNA: TGCGCCAGCAGCTTGGAGGTTGACGGGGTGAGGAACGAGCAGTACTTC. Full variable domain (missing parts from reference TRBV5-1 and TRBJ2-7): KAGVTQTPRYLIKTRGQQVTLSCSPISGHRSVSWYQQTPGQGLQFLFEYFSETQRNKGNFPGRFSGRQFSNSRSEMNVSTLELGDSALYLCASSLEVDGVRNEQYFGPGTRLTVT.

This clone appeared a few times. The chain recombines TRBV7-6 with TRBJ2-2, with 13 bases matching TRBD2. The J segment lost 8 bases and the V segment lost 4 bases, leaving 7 bases of the junction unmatched. This CDR3 has 16 amino acids. Germline V gene data show CDR1 as SGHVS and CDR2 as FNYEAQ. This CDR3 is CASSSRLAGGGGELFF. The CDR3 bases are TGTGCCAGCAGCTCCCGACTAGCGGGAGGTGGAGGGGAGCTGTTTTTT.

The chain combines TRBV9 with TRBJ1-2; 9 bases agree with TRBD1. The CDR3 contains 14 residues. Per germline, CDR1 SGDLS and CDR2 YYNGEE. J gave up 6 bases and V 7 bases, and 10 bases lay outside the gene matches. The CDR3 DNA follows: TGTGCCAGCGCCCGACCGGGACAGGGCCATGGCTACACCTTC. Protein sequence: CASARPGQGHGYTF.

This clone was detected only a few times. The V gene is TRBV5-1, the J gene TRBJ2-1; 7 positions match TRBD1. This CDR3 region has 15 residues. CDR1 and CDR2 (germline): SGHRS, YFSETQ. The J segment lost 5 bases and the V segment lost 4 bases, leaving 9 bases of the junction unmatched. CDR3 nucleotides: TGCGCCAGCAGCCCGGGTGGACAGGACCACAATGAGCAGTTCTTC. As protein: CASSPGGQDHNEQFF.

V is TRBV18 and J is TRBJ2-2; 11 bases are shared with TRBD1. V trimming: 1 base; J trimming: 4 bases; junction bases outside the gene matches: 2. This CDR3 has 16 residues. The germline V gene has CDR1 KGHSH and CDR2 LQKENI. CDR3 sequence (DNA): TGTGCCAGCTCACCACGGACAGGGGGCACCACCGGGGAGCTGTTTTTT. Its protein product is CASSPRTGGTTGELFF.